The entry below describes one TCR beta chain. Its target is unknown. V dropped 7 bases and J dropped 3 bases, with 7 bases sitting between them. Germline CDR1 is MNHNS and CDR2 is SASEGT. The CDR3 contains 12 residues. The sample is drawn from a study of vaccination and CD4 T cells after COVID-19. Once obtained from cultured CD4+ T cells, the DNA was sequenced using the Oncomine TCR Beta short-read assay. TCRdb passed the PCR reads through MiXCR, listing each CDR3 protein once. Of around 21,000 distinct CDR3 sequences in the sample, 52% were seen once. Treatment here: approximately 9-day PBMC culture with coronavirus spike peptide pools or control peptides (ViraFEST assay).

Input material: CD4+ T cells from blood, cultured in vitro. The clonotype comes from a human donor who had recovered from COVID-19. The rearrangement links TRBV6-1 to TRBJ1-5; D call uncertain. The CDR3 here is CASKHANQPQHF. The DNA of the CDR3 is TGTGCCAGCAAGCACGCCAATCAGCCCCAGCATTTT.